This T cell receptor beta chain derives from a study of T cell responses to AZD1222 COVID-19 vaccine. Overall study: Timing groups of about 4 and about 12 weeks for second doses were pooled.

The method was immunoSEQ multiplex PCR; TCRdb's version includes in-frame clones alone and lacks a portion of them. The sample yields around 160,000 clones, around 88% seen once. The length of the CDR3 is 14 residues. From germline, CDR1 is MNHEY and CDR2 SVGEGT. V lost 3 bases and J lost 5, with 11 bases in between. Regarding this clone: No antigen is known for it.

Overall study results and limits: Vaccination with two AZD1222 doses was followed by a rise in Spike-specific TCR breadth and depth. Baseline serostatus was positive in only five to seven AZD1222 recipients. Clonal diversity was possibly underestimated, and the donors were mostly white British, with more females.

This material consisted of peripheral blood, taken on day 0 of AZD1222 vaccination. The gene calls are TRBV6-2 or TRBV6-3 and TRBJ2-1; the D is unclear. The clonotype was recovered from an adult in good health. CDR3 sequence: CASSYLGRHNEQFF. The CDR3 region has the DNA TGTGCCAGCAGTTATCTAGGAAGGCACAATGAGCAGTTCTTC.